This TCR beta chain emerged from a study of T cells expressing NK-cell markers. TCRdb reworked the 5' RACE reads into one entry per CDR3 protein, no DNA. This repertoire includes roughly 160,000 distinct CDR3 sequences. Study-wide points: NKG2C+ dominant clonotypes from over 5 donors made up roughly 1.0-7.0% of CD8+ T cells. Several of the donors also had these clonotypes leading their CD3+CD56-NKG2C+ fraction.

With respect to this clonotype: No antigen is known for it.

CDR3 size: 15 residues. The sequencing sample was made of blood T cells: a sorted CD56 or NKG2C T cell subset, CD4+ or CD8+ T cells, or bulk PBMC T cells (not recorded which). The gene calls are TRBV12-3 or TRBV12-4 and TRBJ2-3; TCRdb's D gene call, TRBD2, goes unchecked for lack of DNA. This clonotype was sampled from a woman between 18 and 75 years old in good health. The CDR3 spells CASSPIAGATDTQYF.